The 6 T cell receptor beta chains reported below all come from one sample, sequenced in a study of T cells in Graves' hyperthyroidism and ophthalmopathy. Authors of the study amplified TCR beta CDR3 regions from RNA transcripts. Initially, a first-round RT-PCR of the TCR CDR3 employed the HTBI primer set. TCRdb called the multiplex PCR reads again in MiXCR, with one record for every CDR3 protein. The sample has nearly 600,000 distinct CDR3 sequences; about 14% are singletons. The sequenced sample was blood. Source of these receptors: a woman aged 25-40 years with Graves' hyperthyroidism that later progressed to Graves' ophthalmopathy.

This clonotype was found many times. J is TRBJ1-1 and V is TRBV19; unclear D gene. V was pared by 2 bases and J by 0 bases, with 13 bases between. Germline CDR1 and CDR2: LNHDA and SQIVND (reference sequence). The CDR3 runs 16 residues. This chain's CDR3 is CASSIRIDYMNTEAFF. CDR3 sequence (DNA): TGTGCCAGTAGTATACGGATAGACTACATGAACACTGAAGCTTTCTTT. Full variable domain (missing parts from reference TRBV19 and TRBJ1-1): DGGITQSPKYLFRKEGQNVTLSCEQNLNHDAMYWYRQDPGQGLRLIYYSQIVNDFQKGDIAEGYSVSREKKESFPLTVTSAQKNPTAFYLCASSIRIDYMNTEAFFGQGTRLTVV.

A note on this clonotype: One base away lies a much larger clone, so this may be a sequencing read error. The CDR3 sequence: CASRQASYEQFF. The CDR3 DNA follows: TGTGCCAGCAGACAGGCGTCCTACGAGCAGTTCTTC. The rearrangement uses TRBV2 and TRBJ2-7; weak D call: TRBD1 (5 bases). The J call may be faulty, since TRBJ2-1 better matches the DNA end. CDR1 SNHLY and CDR2 FYNNEI come from the germline V gene. CDR3 length: 12 residues.

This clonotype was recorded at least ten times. CDR3 residues: CASSYSDRTTYEQYF. The CDR3, as DNA: TGTGCCAGCAGTTACTCCGACAGGACAACCTACGAGCAGTACTTC. The rearrangement links TRBV6-2 or TRBV6-3 to TRBJ2-7, with D possibly being TRBD1 (6 bases). Germline values: CDR1 MNHEY, CDR2 SVGEGT. V lost 0 bases, J lost 2 bases, and 11 bases lay in between. This CDR3 contains 15 residues.

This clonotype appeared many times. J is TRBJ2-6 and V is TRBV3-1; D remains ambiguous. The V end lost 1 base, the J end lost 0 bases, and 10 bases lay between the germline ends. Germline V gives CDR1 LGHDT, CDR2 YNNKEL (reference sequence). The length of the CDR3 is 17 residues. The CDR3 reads CASSQVLILSGANVLTF. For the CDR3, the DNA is TGTGCCAGCAGCCAAGTCCTCATCCTCTCTGGGGCCAACGTCCTGACTTTC.

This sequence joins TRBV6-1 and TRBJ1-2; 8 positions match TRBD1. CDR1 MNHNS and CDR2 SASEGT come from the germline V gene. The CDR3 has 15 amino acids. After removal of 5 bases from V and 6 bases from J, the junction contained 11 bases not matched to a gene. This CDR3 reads CASSPVFQGAHGYTF. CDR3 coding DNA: TGTGCCAGCAGTCCGGTATTTCAGGGGGCCCATGGCTACACCTTC.

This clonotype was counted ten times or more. DNA for the CDR3: TGTGCCAGCAGAGGTGGAACGAACACCGGGGAGCTGTTTTTT. Its translation is CASRGGTNTGELFF. The V gene is TRBV2, the J gene TRBJ2-2; D is undetermined. The ends were cut back, 6 bases at V and 0 bases at J, with 8 bases in the middle. This CDR3 has 14 amino acids. The germline V gene encodes CDR1 SNHLY and CDR2 FYNNEI.